The 2 T cell receptor beta chains below all came from one sample that was sequenced in a study of cytomegalovirus exposure and HLA in healthy donors (dated by TCRdb to between 2016 and 2019). The library was made by the immunoSEQ multiplex PCR assay. A mixture of 60 forward primers for TCR Vbeta segments and 13 reverse primers for TCR Jbeta segments was used in the multiplex PCR. Here the immuneACCESS table is served through TCRdb, limited to in-frame sequences with V and J called. Missing clones are a known gap in these copies; in checked studies unresolved V genes cover under half, and the rest lacks a known reason. This sample is represented by some 270,000 clones; around 90% of them were singletons. The ten top clones hold about 1.7% of the sample. Source material: PBMCs. The receptor set was obtained from a girl aged 2 to 10 in good health and CMV-seronegative.

This clone has just a few counts. The chain employs TRBV4-1 and TRBJ2-1; D unresolved. Germline V gene sequence: CDR1 MGHRA, CDR2 YSYEKL. V lost 0 bases and J 6 bases, leaving 3 bases between the germline ends. There are 12 residues in the CDR3. CDR3 sequence (DNA): TGCGCCAGCAGCCAAGATCTCAATGAGCAGTTCTTC. Translated, it gives CASSQDLNEQFF.

The chain uses TRBV5-1 and TRBJ2-4, with a weak D call TRBD1 (7 bases). Per the germline V gene, CDR1 is SGHRS and CDR2 is YFSETQ. Trimming stripped 0 bases from V and 0 bases from J, with 16 bases between. This CDR3 has 18 amino acids. As DNA, the CDR3 is TGCGCCAGCAGCTTGGCGTCAGGGGGGATGATAGCCAAAAACATTCAGTACTTC. This codes for CASSLASGGMIAKNIQYF.